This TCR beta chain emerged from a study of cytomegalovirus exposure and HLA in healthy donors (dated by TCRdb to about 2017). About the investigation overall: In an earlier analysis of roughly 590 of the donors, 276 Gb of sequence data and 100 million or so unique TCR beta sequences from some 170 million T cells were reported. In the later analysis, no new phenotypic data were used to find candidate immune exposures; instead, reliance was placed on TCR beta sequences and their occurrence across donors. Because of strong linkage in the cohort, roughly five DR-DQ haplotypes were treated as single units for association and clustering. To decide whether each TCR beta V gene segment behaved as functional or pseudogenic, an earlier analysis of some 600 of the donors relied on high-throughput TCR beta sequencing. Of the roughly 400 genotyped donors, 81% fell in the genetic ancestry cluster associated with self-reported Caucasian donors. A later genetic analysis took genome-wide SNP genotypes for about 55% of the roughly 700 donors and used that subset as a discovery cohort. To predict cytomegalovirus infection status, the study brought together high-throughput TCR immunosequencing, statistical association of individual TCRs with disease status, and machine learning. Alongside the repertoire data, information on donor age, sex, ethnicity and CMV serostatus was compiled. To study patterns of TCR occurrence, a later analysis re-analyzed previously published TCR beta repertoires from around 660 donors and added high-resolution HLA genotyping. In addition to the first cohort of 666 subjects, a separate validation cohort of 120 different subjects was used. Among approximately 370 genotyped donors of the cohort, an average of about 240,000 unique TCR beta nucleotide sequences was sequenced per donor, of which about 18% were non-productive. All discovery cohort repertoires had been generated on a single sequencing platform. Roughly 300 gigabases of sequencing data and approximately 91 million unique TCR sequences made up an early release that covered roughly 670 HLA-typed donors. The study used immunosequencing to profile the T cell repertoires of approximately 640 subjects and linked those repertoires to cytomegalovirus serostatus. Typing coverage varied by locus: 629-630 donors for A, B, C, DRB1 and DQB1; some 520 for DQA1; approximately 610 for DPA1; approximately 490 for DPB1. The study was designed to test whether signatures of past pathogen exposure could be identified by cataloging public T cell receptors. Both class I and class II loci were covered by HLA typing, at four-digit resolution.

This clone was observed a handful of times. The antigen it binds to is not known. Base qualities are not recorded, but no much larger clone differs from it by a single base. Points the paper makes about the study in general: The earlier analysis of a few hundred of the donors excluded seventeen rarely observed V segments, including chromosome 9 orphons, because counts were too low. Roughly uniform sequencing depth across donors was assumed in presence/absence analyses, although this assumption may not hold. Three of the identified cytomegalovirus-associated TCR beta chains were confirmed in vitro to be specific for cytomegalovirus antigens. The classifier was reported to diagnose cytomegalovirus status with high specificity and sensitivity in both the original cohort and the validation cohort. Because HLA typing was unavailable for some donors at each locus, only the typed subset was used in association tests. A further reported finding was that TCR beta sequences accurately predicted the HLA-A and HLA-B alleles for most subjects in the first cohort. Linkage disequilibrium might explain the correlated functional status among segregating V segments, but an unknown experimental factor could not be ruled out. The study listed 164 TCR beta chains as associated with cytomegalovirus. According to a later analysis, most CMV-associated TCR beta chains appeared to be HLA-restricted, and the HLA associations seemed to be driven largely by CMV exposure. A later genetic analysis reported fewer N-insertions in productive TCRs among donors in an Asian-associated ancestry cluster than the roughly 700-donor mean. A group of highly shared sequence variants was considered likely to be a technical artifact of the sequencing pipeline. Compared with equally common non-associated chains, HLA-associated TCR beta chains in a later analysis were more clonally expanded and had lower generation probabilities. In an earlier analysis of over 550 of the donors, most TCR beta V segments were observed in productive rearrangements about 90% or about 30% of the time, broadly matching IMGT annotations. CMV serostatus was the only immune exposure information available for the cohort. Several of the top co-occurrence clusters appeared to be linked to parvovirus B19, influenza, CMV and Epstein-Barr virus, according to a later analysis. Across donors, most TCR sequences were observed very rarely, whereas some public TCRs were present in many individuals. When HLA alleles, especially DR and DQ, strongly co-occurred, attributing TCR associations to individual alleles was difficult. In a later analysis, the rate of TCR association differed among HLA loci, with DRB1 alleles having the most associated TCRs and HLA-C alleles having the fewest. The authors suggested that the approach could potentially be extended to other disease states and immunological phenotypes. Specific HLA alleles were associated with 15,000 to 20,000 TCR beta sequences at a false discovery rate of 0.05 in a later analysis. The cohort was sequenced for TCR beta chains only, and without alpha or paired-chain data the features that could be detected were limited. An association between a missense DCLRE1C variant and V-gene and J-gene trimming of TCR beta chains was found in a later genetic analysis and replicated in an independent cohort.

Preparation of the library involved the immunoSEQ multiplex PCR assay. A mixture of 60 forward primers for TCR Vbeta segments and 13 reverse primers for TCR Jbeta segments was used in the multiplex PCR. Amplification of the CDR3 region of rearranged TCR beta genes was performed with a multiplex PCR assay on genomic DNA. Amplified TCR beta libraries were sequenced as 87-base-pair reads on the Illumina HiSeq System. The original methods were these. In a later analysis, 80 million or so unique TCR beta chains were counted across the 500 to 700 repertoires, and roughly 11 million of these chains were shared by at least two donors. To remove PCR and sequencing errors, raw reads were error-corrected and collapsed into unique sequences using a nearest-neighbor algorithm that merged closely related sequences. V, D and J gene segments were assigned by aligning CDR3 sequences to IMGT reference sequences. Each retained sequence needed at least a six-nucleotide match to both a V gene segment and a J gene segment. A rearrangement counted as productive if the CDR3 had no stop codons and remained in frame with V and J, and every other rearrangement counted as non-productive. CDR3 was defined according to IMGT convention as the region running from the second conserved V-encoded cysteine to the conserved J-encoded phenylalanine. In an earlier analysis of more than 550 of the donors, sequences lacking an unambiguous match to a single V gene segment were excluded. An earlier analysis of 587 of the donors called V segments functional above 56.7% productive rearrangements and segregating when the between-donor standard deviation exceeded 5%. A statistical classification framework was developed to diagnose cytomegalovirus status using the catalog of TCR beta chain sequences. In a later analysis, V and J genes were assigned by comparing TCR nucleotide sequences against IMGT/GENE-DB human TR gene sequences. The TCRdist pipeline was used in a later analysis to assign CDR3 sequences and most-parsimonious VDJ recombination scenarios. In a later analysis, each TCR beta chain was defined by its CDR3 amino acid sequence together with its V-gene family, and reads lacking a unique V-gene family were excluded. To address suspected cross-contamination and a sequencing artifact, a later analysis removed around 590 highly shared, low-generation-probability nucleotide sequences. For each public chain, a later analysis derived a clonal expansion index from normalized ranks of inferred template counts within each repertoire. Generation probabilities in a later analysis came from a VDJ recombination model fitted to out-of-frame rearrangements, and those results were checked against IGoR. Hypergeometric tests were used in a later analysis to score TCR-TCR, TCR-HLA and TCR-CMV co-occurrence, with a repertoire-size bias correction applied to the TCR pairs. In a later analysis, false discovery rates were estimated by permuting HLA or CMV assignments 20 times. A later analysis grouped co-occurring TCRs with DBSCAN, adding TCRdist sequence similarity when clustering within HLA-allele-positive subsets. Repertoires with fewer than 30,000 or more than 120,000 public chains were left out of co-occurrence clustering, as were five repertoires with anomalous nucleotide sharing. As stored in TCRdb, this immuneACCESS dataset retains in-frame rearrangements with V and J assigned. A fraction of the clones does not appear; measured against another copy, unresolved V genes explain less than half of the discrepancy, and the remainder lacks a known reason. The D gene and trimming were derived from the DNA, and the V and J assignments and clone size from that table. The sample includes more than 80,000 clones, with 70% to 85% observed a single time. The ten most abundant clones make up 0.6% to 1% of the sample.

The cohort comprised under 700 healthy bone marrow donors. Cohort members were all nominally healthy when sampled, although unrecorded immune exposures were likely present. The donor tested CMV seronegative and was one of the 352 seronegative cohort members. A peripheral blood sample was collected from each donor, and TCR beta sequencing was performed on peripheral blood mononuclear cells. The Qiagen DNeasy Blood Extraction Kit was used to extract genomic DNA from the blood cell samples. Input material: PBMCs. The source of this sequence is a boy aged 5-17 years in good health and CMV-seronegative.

The CDR3: CASSPGTGYAEAFF. The nucleotide sequence reads TGTGCCAGCAGTCCCGGGACAGGGTACGCTGAAGCTTTCTTT. The chain uses TRBV28 and TRBJ1-1, and TRBD1 matches 9 of the central bases. CDR1 and CDR2 are drawn from the germline V gene: MDHEN, SYDVKM. The CDR3 runs 14 amino acids, cysteine and phenylalanine included. Of the read, only the CDR3 DNA is kept; its 42 bases are in frame from base 1. Trimmed from V: 5 bases; trimmed from J: 6 bases; junction bases lacking a gene match: 7.